The 26 T cell receptor beta chains given below trace back to one sample, sequenced in a study of blood T cells in healthy people across ages. Using a J-beta primer mix together with a sample-barcoded 5' primer, a second PCR was run for roughly 7 to 12 cycles. Using its own MiXCR run on the 5' RACE reads, TCRdb lists one record per CDR3 protein. The profile shows 1.2 million to 1.5 million distinct CDR3 sequences, approximately 42% of them singletons. The source material was blood. The receptors come from a woman aged 18 to 35 in good health.

This clonotype showed up just a few times. The rearrangement links TRBV7-2 to TRBJ2-7; TRBD1 might be the D (6 bases). Per germline, CDR1 SGHTA and CDR2 FQGNSA. The CDR3 runs to 16 residues. V was pared by 1 base and J by 2 bases, with 15 bases between. The CDR3 sequence is CASSLGTGIVTYEQYF. In nucleotides, the CDR3 is TGTGCCAGCAGCTTAGGAACAGGGATTGTTACCTACGAGCAGTACTTC.

The chain combines TRBV29-1 with TRBJ2-3; tentatively, D is TRBD2 (5 bases). Germline V lookup: CDR1 SQVTM, CDR2 ANQGSEA. V was shortened by 0 bases and J by 2 bases, with 15 bases between the two germline ends. The CDR3 totals 16 residues. Here the CDR3 reads CSVEDLEGTLTDTQYF. Written as DNA, the CDR3 is TGCAGCGTTGAAGATCTTGAGGGAACGCTCACAGATACGCAGTATTTT.

This clonotype came up a few times. The rearrangement joins TRBV20-1 to TRBJ2-7; tentatively, D is TRBD2 (5 bases). Trimming removed 4 bases at V and 4 bases at J, with 11 bases between. The CDR3 extends over 12 amino acids. The V gene's germline CDR1 is DFQATT and CDR2 SNEGSKA (reference sequence). The chain's CDR3 is CSANGPGYEQYF. Written as DNA, the CDR3 is TGCAGTGCTAATGGACCGGGGTACGAGCAGTACTTC.

This clonotype occurred many times. The chain joins TRBV10-3 to TRBJ2-1; 10 nucleotides match TRBD1. The CDR3 consists of 15 residues. V shed 8 bases, J shed 6 bases, and the junction held 10 bases outside the gene matches. Germline V gene data show CDR1 as ENHRY and CDR2 as SYGVKD. The CDR3 region has the DNA TGTGCCATCTCGCCGGGGACAGGGGCTACCAATGAGCAGTTCTTC. This translates into CAISPGTGATNEQFF.

CDR3 DNA: TGCGCCAGCAGCCAAGAGGGGACATGGGACATTCAGTACTTC. Its protein is CASSQEGTWDIQYF. This chain connects TRBV4-1 to TRBJ2-4; weak D call: TRBD1 (6 bases). Trimming pared 0 bases from V and 8 bases from J, leaving 11 bases between. This CDR3 contains 14 residues. The germline V gene encodes CDR1 MGHRA and CDR2 YSYEKL.

In its sample, this clonotype was seen a few times. This chain uses TRBV27 with TRBJ1-2; a weak D match, TRBD1 (5 bases). V was trimmed by 0 bases and J by 9 bases, leaving 8 bases between them. Germline V lookup: CDR1 MNHEY, CDR2 SMNVEV (reference sequence). The CDR3 is 12 residues long. The CDR3 bases are TGTGCCAGCAGTTTATCAGGGGCGAGCTACACCTTC. This encodes CASSLSGASYTF.

As regards this clonotype: Compared with germline, one end of the junction differs, possibly owing to a read error. The V call is TRBV10-3, the J call TRBJ1-2; D unresolved. The length of the CDR3 is 12 residues. The germline V gene encodes CDR1 ENHRY and CDR2 SYGVKD. The DNA for the CDR3 is TGTGTCATCAGTGACGGCGTAGCTGGCTACACCTTC. It codes for CVISDGVAGYTF.

The chain uses TRBV20-1 and TRBJ2-7; TRBD2 matches 13 bases. The J segment lost 7 bases and the V segment lost 0 bases, leaving 9 bases of the junction unmatched. In germline, CDR1 is DFQATT, CDR2 SNEGSKA (reference sequence). The CDR3 sequence is 16 residues long. The CDR3 DNA reads TGCAGTGCTAGAGAGGGGACTAGCGGGGCGTACAATGAGCAGTACTTC. It translates to CSAREGTSGAYNEQYF.

This chain joins TRBV21-1 and TRBJ1-1; the table names TRBD1, a call not compared with the DNA. TRBV21-1 is given as a pseudogene. The CDR3 runs to 16 residues. CDR3 sequence reads: CASSKGGGHRNTEAFF. As DNA, the CDR3 is TGTGCCAGCAGCAAGGGGGGGGGACACAGGAACACTGAAGCTTTCTTT.

There are a few counts of this clonotype. CDR3 bases: TGTGCCACCAGTGGAGGAATTGGGGTTACAGATACGCAGTATTTT. Translated, it gives CATSGGIGVTDTQYF. The rearrangement joins TRBV24-1 to TRBJ2-3; no clear D gene. CDR1 is KGHDR, CDR2 SFDVKD, per germline. This CDR3 is built from 15 residues. V was shortened by 5 bases and J by 3 bases, with 14 bases between the two germline ends.

This clonotype was seen a handful of times. The genes are TRBV7-9 and TRBJ2-1; D possibly corresponds to TRBD2 (5 bases). The end of the DNA fits TRBJ2-7 better, so the J call may be wrong. Per germline, CDR1 SEHNR and CDR2 FQNEAQ (reference sequence). This CDR3 region has 15 residues. The CDR3 region has the DNA TGTGCCAGCAGCCCACTCTTCGGGGTTTACAATGAGCAGTACTTC. Its translation is CASSPLFGVYNEQYF.

This clonotype has only one observation. The chain couples TRBV5-1 to TRBJ2-3; 13 nucleotides agree with TRBD2. Unmatched junction bases numbered 5, after V lost 3 bases and J lost 4 bases. Germline V gives CDR1 SGHRS, CDR2 YFSETQ. The CDR3 consists of 16 residues. CDR3 DNA: TGCGCCAGCAGCTCCGTGACTAGCGGGAGGTCAGATACGCAGTATTTT. It translates to CASSSVTSGRSDTQYF.

This clonotype was observed a few times. The rearrangement uses TRBV4-1 and TRBJ2-5; unclear D gene. The CDR3 sequence is 12 residues long. Germline V lookup: CDR1 MGHRA, CDR2 YSYEKL. Trimming cost V 0 bases and J 13 bases, with 12 bases left between them. The CDR3 sequence is CASSQEEPLRYF. In DNA form, the CDR3 reads TGCGCCAGCAGCCAAGAGGAGCCTTTGCGGTACTTC.

A few counts support this clonotype. This chain links TRBV2 with TRBJ2-1; no clear D. V gave up 2 bases and J gave up 2 bases, with 10 bases separating them. Germline loops: CDR1 SNHLY, CDR2 FYNNEI. There are 15 residues in the CDR3. The CDR3 nucleotides read TGTGCCAGCAGTGAACAGAGGACCCCCTACAATGAGCAGTTCTTC. Its protein product is CASSEQRTPYNEQFF.

This chain uses TRBV18 with TRBJ2-3; 12 bases match TRBD2. CDR3 size: 17 residues. V dropped 4 bases and J dropped 4; count of bases not matched to a gene: 9. CDR1 and CDR2 from the germline V gene are KGHSH and LQKENI. CDR3 protein: CASSRLAGGIDSDTQYF. The CDR3, as DNA: TGTGCCAGCTCACGGCTAGCGGGAGGGATCGACTCAGATACGCAGTATTTT.

V and J are TRBV20-1 and TRBJ2-3; a possible D gene is TRBD1 (8 bases). From germline, CDR1 is DFQATT and CDR2 SNEGSKA (reference sequence). The CDR3 consists of 15 residues. V was pared by 2 bases and J by 2 bases, with 14 bases between. Written as DNA, the CDR3 is TGCAGTGCTAGACTACAGGGGGGGGCCACAGATACGCAGTATTTT. Amino acid sequence: CSARLQGGATDTQYF.

The chain employs TRBV19 and TRBJ2-2; TRBD2 matches 7 bases. V shed 1 base and J 7 bases; nucleotides not matched to a gene: 6. CDR1 and CDR2 from the germline V gene are LNHDA and SQIVND (reference sequence). The CDR3 contains 15 residues. The CDR3 DNA reads as TGTGCCAGTAGTATAGGACTAGCCGGGATCGGGGAGCTGTTTTTT. Translated: CASSIGLAGIGELFF.

This sequence joins TRBV20-1 and TRBJ2-5, with TRBD2 identical over 11 bases. V shed 5 bases, J shed 11 bases, and the junction held 16 bases outside the gene matches. Germline CDR1 reads DFQATT; CDR2 reads SNEGSKA (reference sequence). The CDR3 spans 15 residues. The CDR3: CSAYQLAGALNEQYF. In DNA form, the CDR3 reads TGCAGTGCTTATCAACTAGCGGGAGCGCTCAATGAGCAGTACTTC.

This clonotype turned up a few times. V is TRBV7-9 and J is TRBJ2-5; 12 nucleotides line up with TRBD2. This CDR3 spans 16 amino acids. Germline lookup yields CDR1 SEHNR and CDR2 FQNEAQ (reference sequence). Trimming took 5 bases from V and 0 from J; bases not matched to a gene: 4. DNA for the CDR3: TGTGCCAGCAGCGACAGACTAGCGGGGGACCAAGAGACCCAGTACTTC. Amino acids: CASSDRLAGDQETQYF.

The chain uses TRBV10-3 and TRBJ1-1, with a tentative D call TRBD1 (6 bases). Per the germline V gene, CDR1 is ENHRY and CDR2 is SYGVKD. Trimming cost V 11 bases and J 1 base, with 11 bases left between them. The CDR3 spans 12 residues. The CDR3 loop reads CAGGGTNTEAFF. CDR3 in DNA: TGTGCCGGGGGCGGAACGAACACTGAAGCTTTCTTT.

Only a few counts were recorded for this clonotype. The chain combines TRBV6-2 or TRBV6-3 with TRBJ2-3, with a weak D call TRBD1 (5 bases). The CDR3 totals 18 residues. Trimming left V 5 bases short and J 0 bases short, with 21 bases between. The V gene's germline CDR1 is MNHEY and CDR2 SVGEGT. CDR3 sequence reads: CASSQYPTASTSTDTQYF. DNA of the CDR3: TGTGCCAGCAGTCAATATCCGACAGCGTCCACTAGCACAGATACGCAGTATTTT.

This chain links TRBV3-1 with TRBJ1-5; TRBD1 agrees at 8 bases. The V gene end was trimmed by 8 bases and the J gene end by 4 bases; junction bases not matched to a gene: 10. CDR1 is LGHDT and CDR2 is YNNKEL in the germline V gene (reference sequence). This CDR3 is built from 15 residues. The CDR3 region has the DNA TGTGCCAGCTCCCGGACAGGGTTAGAGAATCAGCCCCAGCATTTT. It translates to CASSRTGLENQPQHF. The entire variable domain, with the rest obtained from reference TRBV3-1 and TRBJ1-5, is as follows: DTAVSQTPKYLVTQMGNDKSIKCEQNLGHDTMYWYKQDSKKFLKIMFSYNNKELIINETVPNRFSPKSPDKAHLNLHINSLELGDSAVYFCASSRTGLENQPQHFGDGTRLSIL.

This clonotype has more than one count but fewer than ten. The CDR3 coding sequence is TGTGCCATCAGTGAGACAAACCAGGGAGAGACCCAGTACTTC. Residues: CAISETNQGETQYF. This sequence joins TRBV10-3 and TRBJ2-5; D is possibly TRBD1 (5 bases). The CDR3 length is 14 residues. Germline V lookup: CDR1 ENHRY, CDR2 SYGVKD. V dropped 2 bases and J dropped 4 bases, with 11 bases sitting between them.

This chain joins TRBV5-1 and TRBJ2-7; perhaps TRBD2 as D (6 bases). The CDR3 is made up of 15 amino acids. Looked up from germline, CDR1 is SGHRS and CDR2 is YFSETQ. Trimming cost V 2 bases and J 3 bases, with 15 bases left between them. The CDR3 sequence is CASSFGTWGVYEQYF. CDR3 nucleotides: TGCGCCAGCAGCTTCGGGACCTGGGGGGTCTACGAGCAGTACTTC.

This clonotype appeared a single time. The CDR3 region is CSGGEGQETQYF. The CDR3 nucleotides read TGCAGTGGGGGAGAGGGTCAAGAGACCCAGTACTTC. This chain uses TRBV20-1 with TRBJ2-5; D is possibly TRBD2 (5 bases). Germline values: CDR1 DFQATT, CDR2 SNEGSKA (reference sequence). This CDR3 region has 12 residues. Trimming took 7 bases from V and 2 from J, leaving 11 bases between them.

The chain has TRBV6-5 and TRBJ1-6, with D possibly being TRBD1 (6 bases). From germline, CDR1 is MNHEY and CDR2 SVGAGI. Trimming cost V 0 bases and J 1 base, with 13 bases left between them. CDR3 size: 18 residues. The CDR3 DNA reads TGTGCCAGCAGTTACTCCGTTGCTAGGGGGTCCTATAATTCACCCCTCCACTTT. It is translated as CASSYSVARGSYNSPLHF.